A selection of T cell receptor beta chains follows, all from one sample in a study of shared clonotypes between healthy human individuals. The protocol was immunoSEQ multiplex PCR, while the TCRdb copy is restricted to in-frame clones and leaves out a portion. Among 500,000 or so clones listed, about 96% were seen once. The sequencing input was naive CD4+ T cells sorted from blood. These receptor sequences come from a woman aged 25 to 45 in good health. CDR3s include the opening cysteine and the closing phenylalanine or tryptophan. A D gene is named only where the DNA matches it firmly. Size values are once, few and many counts, or a class for expanded clones, and some rows have none.

V	D	J	size	DNA	CDR3
TRBV5-4	TRBD1	TRBJ1-1	-	TGTGCCAGCAGGACGGGACAGATGAACACTGAAGCTTTCTTT	CASRTGQMNTEAFF
TRBV7-9	TRBD2	TRBJ2-1	-	TGTGCCAGCAGCCGACGGGAGGTCAGTGGGAATGAGCAGTTCTTC	CASSRREVSGNEQFF
TRBV18	-	TRBJ1-5	-	TGTGCCAGCTCACCACGACAGGATAGCAATCAGCCCCAGCATTTT	CASSPRQDSNQPQHF
TRBV9	TRBD2	TRBJ2-2	-	TGTGCCAGCAGCAACCGACTAGCGGGCGACACCGGGGAGCTGTTTTTT	CASSNRLAGDTGELFF
TRBV2	TRBD2	TRBJ2-1	-	TGTGCCAGCAGCTCCCTCCCTAGCGGGATTGCCTACAATGAGCAGTTCTTC	CASSSLPSGIAYNEQFF
TRBV28	TRBD1	TRBJ2-7	once	TGTGCCAGCAGTTTAGCCGGGACAGGGCTCTACGAGCAGTACTTC	CASSLAGTGLYEQYF
TRBV25-1	-	TRBJ2-1	-	TGTGCGGCGGGGCGGACGTTTGTTGATGAGCAGTTCTTC	CAAGRTFVDEQFF
TRBV15	-	TRBJ2-7	-	TGTGCCACCAGCAGGGAACCCTACGAGCAGTACTTC	CATSREPYEQYF
TRBV11-2	TRBD2	TRBJ2-7	-	TGTGCCAGCAGCTCTCGGACTAGCGCTTACGAGCAGTACTTC	CASSSRTSAYEQYF
TRBV7-9	TRBD1	TRBJ1-1	-	TGTGCCAGCAGGCGACAGGGCTCGAACACTGAAGCTTTCTTT	CASRRQGSNTEAFF
TRBV18	-	TRBJ1-3	few	TGTGCCAGCTCACCGCTAGACACCTTCTCTGGAAACACCATATATTTT	CASSPLDTFSGNTIYF
TRBV28	-	TRBJ1-1	-	TGTGCCAGCACTTTCTTATCGGAAGCTTTCTTT	CASTFLSEAFF
TRBV28	-	TRBJ2-1	-	TGTGCCAGCTATTCCCTGGGGGGCTCGGGTGTGCACAATGAGCAGTTCTTC	CASYSLGGSGVHNEQFF
TRBV7-9	-	TRBJ2-7	-	TGTGCCAGCAGCTTAGGGGCAGGAGACGAGCAGTACTTC	CASSLGAGDEQYF
TRBV27	-	TRBJ2-5	-	TGTGCCAGCAGAAAGGTGGGACGCCAAGAGACCCAGTACTTC	CASRKVGRQETQYF
TRBV27	TRBD1	TRBJ2-7	once	TGTGCCAGCAGTTTATCGGCCCGGACAGGGAGCTACGAGCAGTACTTC	CASSLSARTGSYEQYF
TRBV19	TRBD1	TRBJ2-6	-	TGTGCCAGTAGAGTCGCAGACAGGGGATTCATCTCTGGGGCCAACGTCCTGACTTTC	CASRVADRGFISGANVLTF
TRBV14	-	TRBJ1-3	-	TGTGCCAGCAGCCAAGTCGCGGGGTCCTCTGGAAACACCATATATTTT	CASSQVAGSSGNTIYF
TRBV27	-	TRBJ2-5	-	TGTGCCAGCAGTTTAAGGGGGAGGGCCCTCGGGGAGACCCAGTACTTC	CASSLRGRALGETQYF
TRBV5-4	TRBD2	TRBJ2-5	-	TGTGCCAGCAGCTTGTCTCTAGCGGCTCTCCAAGAGACCCAGTACTTC	CASSLSLAALQETQYF
TRBV13	-	TRBJ2-2	once	TGTGCCAGCAGCTTTGGGAACACCGGGGAGCTGTTTTTT	CASSFGNTGELFF
TRBV18	TRBD1	TRBJ2-2	-	TGTGCCAGCTCAGCCGTTCAGGGGGACACCGGGGAGCTGTTTTTT	CASSAVQGDTGELFF
TRBV28	TRBD2	TRBJ2-1	-	TGTGCCAGCAGTTTAACTAGCGGGGGCTCCTACAATGAGCAGTTCTTC	CASSLTSGGSYNEQFF
TRBV7-6	TRBD1	TRBJ1-3	-	TGTGCCAGCAGCTTAGACAGGGGGAACACCATATATTTT	CASSLDRGNTIYF
TRBV19	-	TRBJ1-5	few	TGTGCGAGTAGTTATTTGGGGGTAGGGCAGCCCCAGCATTTT	CASSYLGVGQPQHF
TRBV18	TRBD2	TRBJ2-7	-	TGTGCCAGCTCACCACCGCGGGGGTACGAGCAGTACTTC	CASSPPRGYEQYF
TRBV7-3	-	TRBJ2-2	-	TGTGCCAGCAGCTTATGGGGAGACGGTACGAACACCGGGGAGCTGTTTTTT	CASSLWGDGTNTGELFF
TRBV18	-	TRBJ2-6	-	TGTGCCAGCTCACCGGGCAGGGGAGAATCCTCTGGGGCCAACGTCCTGACTTTC	CASSPGRGESSGANVLTF
TRBV4-2	TRBD1	TRBJ1-2	-	TGTGCCAGCAGCCAAGATAAGGGACAGGGACGTGGCTACACCTTC	CASSQDKGQGRGYTF
TRBV19	-	TRBJ1-3	-	TGTGCCAGTAGTACCGGTACCCACTCTGGAAACACCATATATTTT	CASSTGTHSGNTIYF
TRBV10-3	TRBD1	TRBJ1-5	few	TGTGCCATCAGTGGGGGACAGGGGGTTGCGCCCCAGCATTTT	CAISGGQGVAPQHF
TRBV28	-	TRBJ1-1	once	TGTGCCAGCAGCCCCCCAGGGGCCCAGACCTTCGGAGCTTTCTTT	CASSPPGAQTFGAFF
TRBV5-1	-	TRBJ2-7	-	TGCGCCAGCAGCTTGCTCACCCAAGCAAACATAAACGAGCAGTACTTC	CASSLLTQANINEQYF
TRBV5-1	-	TRBJ2-7	-	TGCGCCAGCAGCCCGGAAGCACAGGGTTACGAGCAGTACTTC	CASSPEAQGYEQYF
TRBV7-2	-	TRBJ2-5	-	TGTGCCAGCAGCTTTTTACAAGAGACCCAGTACTTC	CASSFLQETQYF
TRBV5-1	TRBD1	TRBJ2-7	-	TGCGCCAGCAGCTCGACAGGGGCACGCTACGAGCAGTACTTC	CASSSTGARYEQYF
TRBV10-2	-	TRBJ2-3	-	TGCGCCAGCAGGAGCCCGGGGTTAACAGATACGCAGTATTTT	CASRSPGLTDTQYF
TRBV5-1	-	TRBJ2-1	-	TGCGCCAGCAGCCCCCAGACGGGAAGCTCCTACAATGAGCAGTTCTTC	CASSPQTGSSYNEQFF
TRBV6-6	TRBD2	TRBJ2-7	-	TGTGCCAGCAGCACCCTAGCGGGAGAGGGCGAGCAGTACTTC	CASSTLAGEGEQYF
TRBV5-1	TRBD2	TRBJ2-1	-	TGCGCCAGCAGCTTGGGGGTTAGCGGGAGGGCCCTCGATGAGCAGTTCTTC	CASSLGVSGRALDEQFF
TRBV6-5	TRBD2	TRBJ2-7	-	TGTGCCAGCAGCACCGGGACTACCTACGAGCAGTACTTC	CASSTGTTYEQYF
TRBV11-2	TRBD2	TRBJ2-7	once	TGTGCCAGCAGCCCGGGGGGGCTATATAGCTCCTACGAGCAGTACTTC	CASSPGGLYSSYEQYF
TRBV5-1	TRBD2	TRBJ2-1	-	TGCGCCAGCAGCTCCCTAGCGGGAGTCTACAATGAGCAGTTCTTC	CASSSLAGVYNEQFF
TRBV12-5	TRBD2	TRBJ2-7	-	TGTGCTAGTGGGCCGGGGACTAGCGGGAGCGACGAGCAGTACTTC	CASGPGTSGSDEQYF
TRBV28	-	TRBJ1-2	-	TGTGCCAGCGCGTCCTTCCCGGGGGCCGTCGATGGCTACACCTTC	CASASFPGAVDGYTF